This T cell receptor beta chain was found in a study of cytomegalovirus exposure and HLA in healthy donors. PCR amplification relied on 60 Vbeta primers (plus 13 Jbeta primers). Measured with immunoSEQ multiplex PCR; TCRdb has only the in-frame clones, and not every one. The sample consists of about 190,000 clones, roughly 77% of them appearing once. The V end was cut by 5 bases, the J end by 0 bases, with 6 bases between. The CDR3 contains 13 residues. Germline V gives CDR1 SGDLS, CDR2 YYNGEE. Overall study results and limits: A later analysis found most CMV-associated TCR beta chains apparently HLA-restricted. Later on, a genetic analysis was performed. It linked a missense variant in DCLRE1C with V- and J-gene trimming of TCR beta.

Concerning this clone itself: What it binds is not known.

The chain carries TRBV9 and TRBJ2-4; D gene ambiguous. This receptor was identified in a man between 25 and 39 years old in good health and CMV-seropositive. Material for sequencing was PBMCs. CDR3 residues: CASSRGAKNIQYF. CDR3 bases: TGTGCCAGCAGTCGAGGAGCCAAAAACATTCAGTACTTC.